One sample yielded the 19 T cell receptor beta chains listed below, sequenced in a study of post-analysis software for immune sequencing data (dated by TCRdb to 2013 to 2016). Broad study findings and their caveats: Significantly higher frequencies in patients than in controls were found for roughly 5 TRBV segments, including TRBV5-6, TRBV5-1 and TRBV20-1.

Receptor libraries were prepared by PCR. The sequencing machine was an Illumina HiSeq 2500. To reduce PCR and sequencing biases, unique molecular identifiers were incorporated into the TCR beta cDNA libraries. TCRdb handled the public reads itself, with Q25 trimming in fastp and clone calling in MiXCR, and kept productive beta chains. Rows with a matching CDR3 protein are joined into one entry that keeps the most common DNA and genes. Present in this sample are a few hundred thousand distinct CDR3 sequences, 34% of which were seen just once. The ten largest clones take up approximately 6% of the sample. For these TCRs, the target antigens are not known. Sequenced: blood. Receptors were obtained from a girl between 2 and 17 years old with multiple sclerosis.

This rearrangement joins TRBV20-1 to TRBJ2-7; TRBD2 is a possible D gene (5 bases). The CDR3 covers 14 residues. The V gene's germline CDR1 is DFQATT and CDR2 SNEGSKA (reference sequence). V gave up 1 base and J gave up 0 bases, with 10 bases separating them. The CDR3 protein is CSARGTRTSYEQYF. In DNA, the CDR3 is TGCAGTGCTAGAGGGACTCGGACCTCCTACGAGCAGTACTTC.

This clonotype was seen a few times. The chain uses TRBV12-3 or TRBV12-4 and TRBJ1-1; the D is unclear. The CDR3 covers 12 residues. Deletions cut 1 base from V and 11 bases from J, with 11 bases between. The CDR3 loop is CASSLGWGDAFF. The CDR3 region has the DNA TGTGCCAGCAGTTTAGGCTGGGGTGACGCTTTCTTT.

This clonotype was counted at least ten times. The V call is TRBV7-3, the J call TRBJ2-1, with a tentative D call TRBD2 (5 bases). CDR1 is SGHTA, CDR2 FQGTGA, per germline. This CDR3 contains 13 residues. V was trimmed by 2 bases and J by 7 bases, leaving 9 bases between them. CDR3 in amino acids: CASSLALANEQFF. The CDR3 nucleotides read TGTGCCAGCAGCTTAGCCTTAGCGAATGAGCAGTTCTTC.

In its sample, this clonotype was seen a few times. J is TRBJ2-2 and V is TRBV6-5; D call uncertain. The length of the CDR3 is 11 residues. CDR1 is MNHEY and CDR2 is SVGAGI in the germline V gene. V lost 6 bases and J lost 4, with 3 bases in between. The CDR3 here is CASRATGELFF. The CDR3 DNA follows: TGTGCCAGCAGGGCCACCGGGGAGCTGTTTTTT.

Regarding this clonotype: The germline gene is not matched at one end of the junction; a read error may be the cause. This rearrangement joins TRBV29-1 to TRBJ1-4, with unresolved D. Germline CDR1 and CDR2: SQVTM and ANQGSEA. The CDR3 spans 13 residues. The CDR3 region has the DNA TGCAGCGTTGCGTGGCAGAATAATGAAAAACGGTTTTTT. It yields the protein CSVAWQNNEKRFF.

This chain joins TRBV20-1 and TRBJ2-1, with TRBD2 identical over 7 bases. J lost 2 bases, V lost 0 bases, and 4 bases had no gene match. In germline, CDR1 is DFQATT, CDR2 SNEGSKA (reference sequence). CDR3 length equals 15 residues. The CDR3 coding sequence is TGCAGTGCTAGAGATCGACTAGCCCCCTACAATGAGCAGTTCTTC. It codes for CSARDRLAPYNEQFF.

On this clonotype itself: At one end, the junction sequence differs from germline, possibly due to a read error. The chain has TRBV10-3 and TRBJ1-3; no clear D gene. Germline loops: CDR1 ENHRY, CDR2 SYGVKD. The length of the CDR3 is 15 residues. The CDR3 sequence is CAISESGVSGSTIYF. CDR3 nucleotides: TGTGCCATCAGTGAGTCCGGCGTCTCTGGAAGCACCATATATTTT.

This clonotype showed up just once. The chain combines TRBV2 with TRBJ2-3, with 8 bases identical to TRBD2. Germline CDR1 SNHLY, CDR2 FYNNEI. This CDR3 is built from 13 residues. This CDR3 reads CVVSGGLKDTQYF. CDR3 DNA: TGTGTCGTGTCGGGGGGGCTTAAAGATACGCAGTATTTT.

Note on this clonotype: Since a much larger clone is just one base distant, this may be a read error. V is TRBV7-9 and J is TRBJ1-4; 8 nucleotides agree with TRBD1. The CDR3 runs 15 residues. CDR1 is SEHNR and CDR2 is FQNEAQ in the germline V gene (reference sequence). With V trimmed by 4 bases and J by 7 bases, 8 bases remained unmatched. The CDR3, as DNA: TGTGCCAGCAGCTGGGGTGGACAGGGAGGTGAAAAACTGTTTTTT. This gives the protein CASSWGGQGGEKLFF. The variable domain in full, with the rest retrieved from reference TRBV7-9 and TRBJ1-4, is DTGVSQNPRHKITKRGQNVTFRCDPISEHNRLYWYRQTLGQGPEFLTYFQNEAQLEKSRLLSDRFSAERPKGSFSTLEIQRTEQGDSAMYLCASSWGGQGGEKLFFGSGTQLSVL.

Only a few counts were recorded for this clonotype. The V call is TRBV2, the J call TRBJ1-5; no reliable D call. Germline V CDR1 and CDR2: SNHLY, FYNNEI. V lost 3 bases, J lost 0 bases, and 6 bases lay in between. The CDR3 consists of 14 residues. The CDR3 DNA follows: TGTGCCAGCAGTGAGAGTTATAGCAATCAGCCCCAGCATTTT. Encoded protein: CASSESYSNQPQHF.

CDR3 sequence: CASSEDRLETFF. The CDR3 DNA is TGTGCCAGCAGTGAAGACAGGCTTGAGACTTTCTTT. The chain employs TRBV6-5 and TRBJ1-1; the D gene is possibly TRBD1 (6 bases). Germline V gives CDR1 MNHEY, CDR2 SVGAGI. CDR3 length equals 12 residues. V lost 5 bases and J lost 12, with 16 bases in between.

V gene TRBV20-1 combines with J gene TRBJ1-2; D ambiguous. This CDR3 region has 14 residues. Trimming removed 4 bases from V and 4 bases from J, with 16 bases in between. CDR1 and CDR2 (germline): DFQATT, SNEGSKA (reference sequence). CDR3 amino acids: CSAISAGSGYGYTF. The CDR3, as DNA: TGCAGTGCTATCTCCGCAGGATCTGGCTATGGCTACACCTTC.

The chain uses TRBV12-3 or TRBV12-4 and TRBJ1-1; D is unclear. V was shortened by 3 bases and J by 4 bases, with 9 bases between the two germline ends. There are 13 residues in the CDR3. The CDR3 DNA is TGTGCCAGCAGTTTCAGAGATGTCACTGAAGCTTTCTTT. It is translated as CASSFRDVTEAFF.

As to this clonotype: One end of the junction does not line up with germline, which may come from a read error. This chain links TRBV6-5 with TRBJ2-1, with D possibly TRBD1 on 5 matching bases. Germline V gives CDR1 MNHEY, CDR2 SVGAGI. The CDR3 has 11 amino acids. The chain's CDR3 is CAGRKGDEQFF. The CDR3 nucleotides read TGTGCCGGCAGGAAAGGGGATGAGCAGTTCTTC.

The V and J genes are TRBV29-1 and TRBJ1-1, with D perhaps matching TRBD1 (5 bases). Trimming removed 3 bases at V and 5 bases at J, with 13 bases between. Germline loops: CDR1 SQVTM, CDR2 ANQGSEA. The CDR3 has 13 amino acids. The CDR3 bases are TGCAGCGTTGACAAAGGGCGGGGGACTGAAGCTTTCTTT. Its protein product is CSVDKGRGTEAFF.

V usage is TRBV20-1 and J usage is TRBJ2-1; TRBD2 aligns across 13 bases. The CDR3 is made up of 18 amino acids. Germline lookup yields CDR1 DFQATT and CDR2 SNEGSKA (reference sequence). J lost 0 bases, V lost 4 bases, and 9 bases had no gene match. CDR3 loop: CSATPGLAGKSSYNEQFF. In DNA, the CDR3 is TGCAGTGCTACACCGGGACTAGCGGGGAAAAGCTCCTACAATGAGCAGTTCTTC.

CDR3 protein: CASSGGGQADTQYF. CDR3 nucleotides: TGTGCCAGCAGTGGGGGGGGGCAGGCAGATACGCAGTATTTT. V gene TRBV2 combines with J gene TRBJ2-3, with D perhaps matching TRBD2 (7 bases). From germline, CDR1 is SNHLY and CDR2 FYNNEI. V was cut by 4 bases and J by 4 bases, with 12 bases left in between. The CDR3 length is 14 residues.

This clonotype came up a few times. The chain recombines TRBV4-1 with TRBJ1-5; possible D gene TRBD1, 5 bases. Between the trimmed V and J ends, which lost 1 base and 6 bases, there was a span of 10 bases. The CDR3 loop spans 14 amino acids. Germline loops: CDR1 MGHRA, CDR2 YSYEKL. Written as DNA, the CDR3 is TGCGCCAGCAGCCAAGGTGACAGCTTTCAGCCCCAGCATTTT. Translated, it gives CASSQGDSFQPQHF.

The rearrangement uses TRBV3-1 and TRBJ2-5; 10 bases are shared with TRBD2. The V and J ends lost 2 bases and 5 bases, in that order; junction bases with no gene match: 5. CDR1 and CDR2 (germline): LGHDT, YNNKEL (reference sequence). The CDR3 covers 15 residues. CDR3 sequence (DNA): TGTGCCAGCAGCCAACCAGCGGGGGGGTTCGAGACCCAGTACTTC. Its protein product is CASSQPAGGFETQYF.